One sample yielded the 10 T cell receptor beta chains listed below, sequenced in a study of T cell changes during pregnancy in multiple sclerosis. Libraries were prepared by immunoSEQ multiplex PCR; TCRdb keeps only in-frame clonotypes and omits some of them. This sample has 20,000 to 25,000 clones, with approximately 90% found just once. Specimen: CD4+ T cells from peripheral blood mononuclear cells, collected in the third trimester of pregnancy. The receptors shown here come from a female donor with multiple sclerosis, enrolled in a pregnancy study.

The J gene is TRBJ1-5, the V gene TRBV5-6; 9 bases match TRBD1. In germline, CDR1 is SGHDT, CDR2 YYEEEE. The CDR3 is made up of 16 amino acids. J was trimmed by 7 bases and V by 4 bases; bases with no gene match: 12. This chain's CDR3 is CASSLEQGAGEQPQHF. For the CDR3, the DNA is TGTGCCAGCAGCCTAGAACAGGGGGCCGGGGAGCAGCCCCAGCATTTT.

This sequence joins TRBV27 and TRBJ1-1, with 7 bases identical to TRBD1. This CDR3 is built from 13 residues. V trimming: 0 bases; J trimming: 6 bases; junction bases outside the gene matches: 1. CDR1 and CDR2 (germline): MNHEY, SMNVEV (reference sequence). The CDR3 protein is CASSLSRGAEAFF. The CDR3 bases are TGTGCCAGCAGTTTATCCAGGGGGGCTGAAGCTTTCTTT.

The chain links TRBV18 to TRBJ2-1; no clear D gene. V lost 3 bases to trimming and J lost 2 bases, with 5 bases between them. Germline V gene data show CDR1 as KGHSH and CDR2 as LQKENI. This CDR3 has 13 residues. The CDR3 nucleotides read TGTGCCAGCTCACCGGCCGCCTACAATGAGCAGTTCTTC. It codes for CASSPAAYNEQFF.

The J gene is TRBJ2-7, the V gene TRBV28; 8 bases are shared with TRBD1. The CDR3 is 15 amino acids. V shed 5 bases, J shed 1 base, and the junction held 7 bases outside the gene matches. The V gene's germline CDR1 is MDHEN and CDR2 SYDVKM. Here the CDR3 reads CASSIPGQESYEQYF. In DNA form, the CDR3 reads TGTGCCAGCAGTATACCGGGACAGGAGTCCTACGAGCAGTACTTC. The whole variable domain, filled in from reference TRBV28 and TRBJ2-7, reads DVKVTQSSRYLVKRTGEKVFLECVQDMDHENMFWYRQDPGLGLRLIYFSYDVKMKEKGDIPEGYSVSREKKERFSLILESASTNQTSMYLCASSIPGQESYEQYFGPGTRLTVT.

This clone has a single count. One end of the junction varies from germline; a read error may be responsible. The J gene is TRBJ2-5, the V gene TRBV7-7; 8 bases are shared with TRBD1. The CDR3 runs 16 residues. Germline V gives CDR1 SSHAT, CDR2 FNYEAQ (reference sequence). CDR3 amino acids: CASSVGTGRYQETQYF. The CDR3 nucleotides read TGTGCTAGCAGCGTCGGGACAGGACGGTACCAAGAGACCCAGTACTTC.

The chain joins TRBV2 to TRBJ2-7, with TRBD2 matching over 7 bases. V shed 4 bases and J 6 bases; nucleotides not matched to a gene: 6. CDR1 is SNHLY, CDR2 FYNNEI, per germline. The CDR3 runs to 13 residues. CDR3 in amino acids: CASSVEGGTEQYF. The CDR3 nucleotides are TGTGCCAGCAGTGTAGAGGGAGGGACCGAGCAGTACTTC.

This chain links TRBV7-3 with TRBJ1-2, with D possibly TRBD1 on 6 matching bases. Trimming removed 5 bases at V and 4 bases at J, with 14 bases between. Germline CDR1 and CDR2: SGHTA and FQGTGA. The CDR3 loop spans 14 amino acids. CDR3 loop: CASSPQDRVYGYTF. The CDR3 DNA is TGTGCCAGCAGCCCACAGGACAGAGTCTATGGCTACACCTTC. The whole variable domain, filled in from reference TRBV7-3 and TRBJ1-2, reads GAGVSQTPSNKVTEKGKYVELRCDPISGHTALYWYRQSLGQGPEFLIYFQGTGAADDSGLPNDRFFAVRPEGSVSTLKIQRTERGDSAVYLCASSPQDRVYGYTFGSGTRLTVV.

The CDR3 nucleotides are TGTGCCAGCAGCTCCCTCCCGGGGGAAAGGCAGTATTTT. Protein: CASSSLPGERQYF. The V and J genes are TRBV7-6 and TRBJ2-3, with a possible D match to TRBD2 (6 bases). Deletions cut 4 bases from V and 11 bases from J, with 16 bases between. The CDR3 is 13 residues long. CDR1 SGHVS and CDR2 FNYEAQ come from the germline V gene.

In its sample, this clone was seen a few times. V usage is TRBV7-9 and J usage is TRBJ2-1; D uncertain. The ends were cut back, 0 bases at V and 0 bases at J, with 12 bases in the middle. Germline values: CDR1 SEHNR, CDR2 FQNEAQ (reference sequence). The CDR3 is made up of 17 amino acids. The CDR3, as DNA: TGTGCCAGCAGCTTAGCGCCAAACTTCAACTCCTACAATGAGCAGTTCTTC. This gives the protein CASSLAPNFNSYNEQFF. The entire variable domain, with the rest obtained from reference TRBV7-9 and TRBJ2-1, is as follows: DTGVSQNPRHKITKRGQNVTFRCDPISEHNRLYWYRQTLGQGPEFLTYFQNEAQLEKSRLLSDRFSAERPKGSFSTLEIQRTEQGDSAMYLCASSLAPNFNSYNEQFFGPGTRLTVL.

The V call is TRBV5-1, the J call TRBJ1-1; 7 bases are shared with TRBD1. The CDR3 is made up of 16 amino acids. Germline-derived CDR1 and CDR2 are SGHRS and YFSETQ. The junction had 8 bases not matched to a gene; V was cut back by 3 bases and J by 0 bases. This chain's CDR3 is CASSSTGVGVNTEAFF. CDR3 DNA sequence: TGCGCCAGCAGCTCTACAGGGGTCGGCGTGAACACTGAAGCTTTCTTT.